What follows is one T cell receptor (beta chain) and its context. Its antigen is undetermined. Other DNA variants within this sample encode the same CDR3. Only CD45RO-negative cells positively selected for CCR7 counted as naive CD8 cells, so terminally differentiated effector memory CD45RA+ cells were excluded. Original methodology: ImmunoSEQ gave junction-only sequences without quality scores, so filtering differed. The assay was immunoSEQ multiplex PCR, and TCRdb's table has in-frame clones only and misses some. V and J calls and clone size are those listed in that table; D and trimming were worked out from the DNA. The sample shows around 2,000,000 clones, more than 85% of them seen only once. The entry originates in a study of shared clonotypes between healthy human individuals. The wider study: CD4 naive and memory got three plates each, CD8 naive two, CD8 memory one. Study-level findings and limits: In general, naive subsets displayed greater estimated richness than memory subsets did.

The CDR3 sequence is 13 residues long. Trimming at V came to 6 bases and at J to 3 bases, leaving 3 bases not matched to a gene. CDR1 and CDR2 from the germline V gene are MDHEN and SYDVKM. This TCR was sampled from a man in his late teens or twenties in good health. Some clones in this sample may be carry-over from other donors' samples. The V gene is TRBV28, the J gene TRBJ2-7, with 9 bases fitting TRBD2. Sample: naive CD8+ T cells from PBMCs. The CDR3 loop reads CASSSTSGYEQYF. Here the CDR3 DNA reads TGTGCCAGCAGCTCGACTAGCGGCTACGAGCAGTACTTC.